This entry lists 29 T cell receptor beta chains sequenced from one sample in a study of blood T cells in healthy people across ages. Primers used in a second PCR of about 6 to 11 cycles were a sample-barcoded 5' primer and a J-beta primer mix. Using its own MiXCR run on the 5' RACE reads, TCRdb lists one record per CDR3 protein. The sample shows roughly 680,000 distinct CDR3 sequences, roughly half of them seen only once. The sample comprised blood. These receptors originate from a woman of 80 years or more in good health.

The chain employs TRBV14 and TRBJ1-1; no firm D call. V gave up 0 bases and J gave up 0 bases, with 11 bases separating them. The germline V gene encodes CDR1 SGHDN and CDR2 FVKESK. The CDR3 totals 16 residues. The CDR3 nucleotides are TGTGCCAGCAGCCAAGAAGGAGGTAGGATGAACACTGAAGCTTTCTTT. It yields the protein CASSQEGGRMNTEAFF.

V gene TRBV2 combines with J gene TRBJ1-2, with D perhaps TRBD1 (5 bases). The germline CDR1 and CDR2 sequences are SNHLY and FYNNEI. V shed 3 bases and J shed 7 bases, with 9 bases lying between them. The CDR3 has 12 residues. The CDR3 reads CASSDRGGGYTF. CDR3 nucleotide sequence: TGTGCCAGCAGTGATCGGGGCGGTGGCTACACCTTC.

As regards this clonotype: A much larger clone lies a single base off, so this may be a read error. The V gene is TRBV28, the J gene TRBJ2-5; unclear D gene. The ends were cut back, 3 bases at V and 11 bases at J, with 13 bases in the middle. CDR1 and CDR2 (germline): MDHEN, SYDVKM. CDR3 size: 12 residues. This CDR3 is CASSLNVREQYF. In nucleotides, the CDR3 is TGTGCCAGCAGTTTGAATGTGCGAGAGCAGTACTTC.

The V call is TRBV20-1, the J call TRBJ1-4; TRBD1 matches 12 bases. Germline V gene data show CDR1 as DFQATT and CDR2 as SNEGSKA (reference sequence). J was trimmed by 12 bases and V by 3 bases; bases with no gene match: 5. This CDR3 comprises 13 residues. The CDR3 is CSASRDRGRELFF. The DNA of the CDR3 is TGCAGTGCTAGCCGGGACAGGGGGCGGGAACTGTTTTTT.

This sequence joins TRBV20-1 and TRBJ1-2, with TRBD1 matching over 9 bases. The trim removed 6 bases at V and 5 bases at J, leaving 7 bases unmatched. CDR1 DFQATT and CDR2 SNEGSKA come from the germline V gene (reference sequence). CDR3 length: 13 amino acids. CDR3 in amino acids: CSASPGQGYGYTF. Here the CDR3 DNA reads TGCAGTGCGAGCCCCGGACAGGGGTATGGCTACACCTTC.

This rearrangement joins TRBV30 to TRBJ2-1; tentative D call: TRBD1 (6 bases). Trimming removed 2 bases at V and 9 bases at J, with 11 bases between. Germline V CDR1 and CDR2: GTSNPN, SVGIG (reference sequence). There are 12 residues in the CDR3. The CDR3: CAWSQGPGEQFF. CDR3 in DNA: TGTGCCTGGAGTCAGGGGCCGGGTGAGCAGTTCTTC.

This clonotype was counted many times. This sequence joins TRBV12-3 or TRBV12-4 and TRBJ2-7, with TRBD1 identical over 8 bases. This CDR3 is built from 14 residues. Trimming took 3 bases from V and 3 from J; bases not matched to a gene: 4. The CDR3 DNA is TGTGCCAGCAGTTTGAGGACAGGGTTCTACGAGCAGTACTTC. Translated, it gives CASSLRTGFYEQYF.

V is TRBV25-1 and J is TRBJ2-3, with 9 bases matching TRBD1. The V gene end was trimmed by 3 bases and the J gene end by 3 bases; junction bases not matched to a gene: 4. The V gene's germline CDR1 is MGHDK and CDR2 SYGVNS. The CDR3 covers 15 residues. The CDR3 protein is CASSDLQGATDTQYF. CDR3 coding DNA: TGTGCCAGCAGTGATTTACAGGGGGCAACAGATACGCAGTATTTT. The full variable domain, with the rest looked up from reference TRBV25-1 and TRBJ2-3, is EADIYQTPRYLVIGTGKKITLECSQTMGHDKMYWYQQDPGMELHLIHYSYGVNSTEKGDLSSESTVSRIRTEHFPLTLESARPSHTSQYLCASSDLQGATDTQYFGPGTRLTVL.

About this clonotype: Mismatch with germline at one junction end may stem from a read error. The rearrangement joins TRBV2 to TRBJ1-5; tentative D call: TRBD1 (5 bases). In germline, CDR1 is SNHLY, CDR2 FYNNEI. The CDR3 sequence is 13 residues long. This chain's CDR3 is CTSTGTGNQPQHF. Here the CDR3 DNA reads TGTACCAGCACTGGGACCGGCAATCAGCCCCAGCATTTT.

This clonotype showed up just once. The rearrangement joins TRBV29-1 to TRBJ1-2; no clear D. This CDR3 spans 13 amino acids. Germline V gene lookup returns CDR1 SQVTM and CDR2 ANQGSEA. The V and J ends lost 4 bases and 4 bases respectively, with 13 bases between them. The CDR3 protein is CSVVVAALYGYTF. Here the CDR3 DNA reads TGCAGCGTTGTGGTGGCAGCCCTCTATGGCTACACCTTC. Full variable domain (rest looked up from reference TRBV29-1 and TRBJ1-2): SAVISQKPSRDICQRGTSLTIQCQVDSQVTMMFWYRQQPGQSLTLIATANQGSEATYESGFVIDKFPISRPNLTFSTLTVSNMSPEDSSIYLCSVVVAALYGYTFGSGTRLTVV.

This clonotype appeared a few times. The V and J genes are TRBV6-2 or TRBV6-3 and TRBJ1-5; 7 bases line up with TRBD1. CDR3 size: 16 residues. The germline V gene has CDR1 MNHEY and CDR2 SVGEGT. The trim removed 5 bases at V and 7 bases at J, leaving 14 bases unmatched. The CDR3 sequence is CASSDLTGKNGQPQHF. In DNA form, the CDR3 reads TGTGCCAGCAGTGACCTGACAGGGAAGAATGGCCAGCCCCAGCATTTT.

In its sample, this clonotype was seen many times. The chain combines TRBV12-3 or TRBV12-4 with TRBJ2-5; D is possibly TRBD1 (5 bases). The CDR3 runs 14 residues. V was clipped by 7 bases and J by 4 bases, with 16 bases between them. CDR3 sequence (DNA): TGTGCCAGCAAACAGGCTTTAGGACGAGAGACCCAGTACTTC. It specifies CASKQALGRETQYF.

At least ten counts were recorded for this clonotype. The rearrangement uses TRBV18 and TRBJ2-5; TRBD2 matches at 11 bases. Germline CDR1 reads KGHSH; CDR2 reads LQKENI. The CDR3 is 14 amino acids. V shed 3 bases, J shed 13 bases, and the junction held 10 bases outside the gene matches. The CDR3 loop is CASSPGGTSGSRYF. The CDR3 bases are TGTGCCAGCTCACCCGGGGGAACTAGCGGGAGCCGGTACTTC.

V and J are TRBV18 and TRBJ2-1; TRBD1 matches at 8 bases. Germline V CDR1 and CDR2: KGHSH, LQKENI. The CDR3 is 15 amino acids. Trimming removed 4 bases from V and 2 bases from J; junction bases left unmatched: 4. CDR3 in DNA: TGTGCCAGCTCACTGGACAGGGTAACCTACAATGAGCAGTTCTTC. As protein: CASSLDRVTYNEQFF. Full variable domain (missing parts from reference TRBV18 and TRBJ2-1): NAGVMQNPRHLVRRRGQEARLRCSPMKGHSHVYWYRQLPEEGLKFMVYLQKENIIDESGMPKERFSAEFPKEGPSILRIQQVVRGDSAAYFCASSLDRVTYNEQFFGPGTRLTVL.

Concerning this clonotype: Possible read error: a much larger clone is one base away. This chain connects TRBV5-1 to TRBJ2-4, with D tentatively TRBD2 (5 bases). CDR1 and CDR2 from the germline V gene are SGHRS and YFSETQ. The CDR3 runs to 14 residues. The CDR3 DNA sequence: TGCACCAGCAGCTTGGGTGATGCGGGAAACATTCAGTACTTC. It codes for CTSSLGDAGNIQYF.

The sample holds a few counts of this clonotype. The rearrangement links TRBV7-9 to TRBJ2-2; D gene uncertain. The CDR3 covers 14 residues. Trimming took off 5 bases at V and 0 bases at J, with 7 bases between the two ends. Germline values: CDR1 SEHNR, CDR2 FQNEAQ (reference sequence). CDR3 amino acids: CASSPDANTGELFF. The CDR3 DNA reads TGTGCCAGCAGCCCCGACGCGAACACCGGGGAGCTGTTTTTT.

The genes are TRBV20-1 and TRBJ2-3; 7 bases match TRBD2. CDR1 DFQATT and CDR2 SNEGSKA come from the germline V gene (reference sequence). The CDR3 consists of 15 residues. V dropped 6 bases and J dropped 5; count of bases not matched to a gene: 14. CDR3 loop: CSAPEAGKIGDTQYF. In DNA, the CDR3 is TGCAGTGCACCGGAAGCGGGAAAGATTGGAGATACGCAGTATTTT.

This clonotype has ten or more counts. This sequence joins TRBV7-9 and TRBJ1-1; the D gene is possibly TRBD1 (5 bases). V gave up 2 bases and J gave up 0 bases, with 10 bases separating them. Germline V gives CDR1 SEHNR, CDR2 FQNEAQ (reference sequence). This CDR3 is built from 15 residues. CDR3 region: CASSLTGTVNTEAFF. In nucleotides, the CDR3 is TGTGCCAGCAGCTTAACCGGGACGGTGAACACTGAAGCTTTCTTT.

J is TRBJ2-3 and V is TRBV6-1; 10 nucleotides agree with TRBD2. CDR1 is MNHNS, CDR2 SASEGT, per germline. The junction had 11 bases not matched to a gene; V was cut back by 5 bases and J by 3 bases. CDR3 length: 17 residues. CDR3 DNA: TGTGCCAGCAGTAGGAGTCGGAGCGGGGGGGCGACAGATACGCAGTATTTT. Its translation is CASSRSRSGGATDTQYF.

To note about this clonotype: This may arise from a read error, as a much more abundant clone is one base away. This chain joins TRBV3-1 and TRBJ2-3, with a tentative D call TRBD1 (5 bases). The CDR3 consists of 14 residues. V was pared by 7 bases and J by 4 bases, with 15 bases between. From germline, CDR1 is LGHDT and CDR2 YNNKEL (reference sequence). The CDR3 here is CASTPTGVPDTQYF. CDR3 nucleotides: TGTGCCAGCACCCCCACAGGCGTTCCAGATACGCAGTATTTT.

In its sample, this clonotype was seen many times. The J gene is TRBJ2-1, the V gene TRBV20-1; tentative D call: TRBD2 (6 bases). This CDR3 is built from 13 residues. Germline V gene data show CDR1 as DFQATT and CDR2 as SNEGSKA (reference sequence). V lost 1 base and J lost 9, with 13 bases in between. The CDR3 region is CSARGLSGVEQFF. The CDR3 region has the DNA TGCAGTGCTAGAGGACTGTCGGGGGTTGAGCAGTTCTTC.

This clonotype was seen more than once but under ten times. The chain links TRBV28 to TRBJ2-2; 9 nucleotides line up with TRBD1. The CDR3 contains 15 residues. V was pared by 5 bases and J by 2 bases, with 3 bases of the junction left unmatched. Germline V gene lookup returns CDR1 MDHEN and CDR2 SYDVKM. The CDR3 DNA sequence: TGTGCCAGCAGTGGGGGACAGGGTAACACCGGGGAGCTGTTTTTT. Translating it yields CASSGGQGNTGELFF.

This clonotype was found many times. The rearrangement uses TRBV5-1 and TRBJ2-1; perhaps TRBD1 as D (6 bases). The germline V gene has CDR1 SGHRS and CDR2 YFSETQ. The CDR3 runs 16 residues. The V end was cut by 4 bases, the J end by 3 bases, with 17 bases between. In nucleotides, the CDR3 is TGCGCCAGCAGCCTTCCCAGGGGAGAGATCTACAATGAGCAGTTCTTC. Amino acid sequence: CASSLPRGEIYNEQFF.

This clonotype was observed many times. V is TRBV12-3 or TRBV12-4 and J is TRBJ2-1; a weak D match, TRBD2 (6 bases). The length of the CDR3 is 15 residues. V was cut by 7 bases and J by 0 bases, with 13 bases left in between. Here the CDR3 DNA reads TGTGCCAGCACCCCGGGGGTTAGCTCCTACAATGAGCAGTTCTTC. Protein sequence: CASTPGVSSYNEQFF.

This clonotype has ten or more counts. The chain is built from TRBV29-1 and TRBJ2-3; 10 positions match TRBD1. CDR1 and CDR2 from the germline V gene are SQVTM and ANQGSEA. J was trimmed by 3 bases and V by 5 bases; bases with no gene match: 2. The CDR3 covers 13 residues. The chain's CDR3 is CSVRDRGTDTQYF. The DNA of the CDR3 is TGCAGCGTTCGGGACAGGGGAACAGATACGCAGTATTTT.

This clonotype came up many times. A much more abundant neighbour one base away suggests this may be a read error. CDR3 DNA: TGTGCCAGCAGTGAGACGGGGAACCAAGAGGCCCAGTACTTC. Its protein product is CASSETGNQEAQYF. V usage is TRBV6-6 and J usage is TRBJ2-5; D might be TRBD2 (5 bases). The CDR3 totals 14 residues. Germline lookup yields CDR1 MNHNY and CDR2 SVGAGI (reference sequence).

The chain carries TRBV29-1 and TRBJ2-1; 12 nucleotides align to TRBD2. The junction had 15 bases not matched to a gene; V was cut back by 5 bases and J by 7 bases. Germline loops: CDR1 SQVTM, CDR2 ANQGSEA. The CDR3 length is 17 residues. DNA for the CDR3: TGCAGCGTTAGGGGTTATGGACTAGCGGGAAGCGGGAATGAGCAGTTCTTC. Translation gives CSVRGYGLAGSGNEQFF.

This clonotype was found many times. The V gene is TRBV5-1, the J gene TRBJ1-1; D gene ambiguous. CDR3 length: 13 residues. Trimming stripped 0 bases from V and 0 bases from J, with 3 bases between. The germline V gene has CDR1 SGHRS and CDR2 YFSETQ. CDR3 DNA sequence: TGCGCCAGCAGCTTGGACGTGAACACTGAAGCTTTCTTT. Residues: CASSLDVNTEAFF.

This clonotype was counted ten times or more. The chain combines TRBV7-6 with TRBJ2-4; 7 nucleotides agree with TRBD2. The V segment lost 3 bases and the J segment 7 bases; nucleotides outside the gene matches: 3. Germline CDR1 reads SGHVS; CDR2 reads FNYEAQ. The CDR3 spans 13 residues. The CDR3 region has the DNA TGTGCCAGCAGCTTGGGAGGGGTCAACATTCAGTACTTC. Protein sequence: CASSLGGVNIQYF.